The present TCR beta chain was sequenced within a study of T cell repertoires in ileal Crohn's disease. The data were produced by immunoSEQ multiplex PCR, yet TCRdb's version contains in-frame clones alone and is incomplete. Of thousands of clones in the sample, around 75% were seen once. The CDR3 length is 13 residues. The germline gives CDR1 SGHTA, CDR2 FQGNSA. Trimming stripped 4 bases from V and 4 bases from J, with 10 bases between. The time point here: proximal margin of the surgical specimen (macroscopically non-inflamed). Sequencing was performed on ileal tissue. This clonotype originated in an adult with Crohn's disease. This chain uses TRBV7-2 with TRBJ1-1; no definite D call. DNA of the CDR3: TGTGCCAGCAGCTCCAGTGGGAGCACTGAAGCTTTCTTT. Translated: CASSSSGSTEAFF.